This T cell receptor (beta chain) was observed in a study of beta chain features in type 1 diabetes. Study-wide results and limits: Within the patient group, naive, central memory and Treg TCRB repertoires appeared more similar to each other than within healthy donors.

CDR1 is SQVTM, CDR2 ANQGSEA, per germline. V shed 4 bases and J shed 3 bases, with 16 bases lying between them. The CDR3 runs to 14 residues. Of the isolated RNA, all was reverse transcribed, and so the sequenced material was expressed TCRB transcripts. Profiled with immunoSEQ multiplex PCR; TCRdb holds only in-frame clones, not every one. The sample has a few hundred thousand clones, 27% seen once; the top ten hold approximately 4%. Concerning this clone: Its target is unknown.

Based on CD45RO/CCR7/CD25/CD127/CD95/CD27, CD4+ regulatory, stem cell-like memory, naive and central memory cells were sorted. The TCR comes from a man aged 25-45 years in good health. The chain uses TRBV29-1 and TRBJ2-7, with D hard to call. Sequencing input: central memory CD4+ T cells from blood. The CDR3 loop reads CSVVLPPPNYEQYF. CDR3 sequence (DNA): TGCAGCGTTGTTCTCCCGCCGCCAAACTACGAGCAGTACTTC.